These 2 T cell receptor beta chains originate from one sample sequenced in a study of T cell responses to AZD1222 COVID-19 vaccine listed by TCRdb under 2021. Receptor libraries were prepared by the immunoSEQ multiplex PCR assay. TCRdb re-hosts the immuneACCESS table, in-frame sequences only. Its copies lack some clones; in the studies checked, an unresolved V gene accounts for under half of them, and the cause for the rest is not known. The sample includes 170,000 or so clones, with approximately 90% observed a single time. Clones ranked in the top ten supply 2.5% to 3% of the sample. Interpreted using the paper, the time point label stands for: baseline before first vaccination. The starting material was peripheral blood, obtained on day 0 of AZD1222 vaccination. These TCRs come from an adult in good health.

V and J are TRBV25-1 and TRBJ1-2; D is undetermined. Trimming removed 0 bases from V and 4 bases from J, with 21 bases in between. The CDR3 has 18 amino acids. CDR1 is MGHDK, CDR2 SYGVNS, per germline. CDR3 DNA sequence: TGTGCCAGCAGTGAATATATGATAGGGTACTTGGTAGGCTATGGCTACACCTTC. Protein sequence: CASSEYMIGYLVGYGYTF.

The chain employs TRBV6-1 and TRBJ2-7; 9 nucleotides agree with TRBD2. This CDR3 contains 15 residues. In germline, CDR1 is MNHNS, CDR2 SASEGT. V lost 3 bases, J lost 2 bases, and 5 bases stayed unmatched. The CDR3 protein is CASSDVAGGPYEQYF. The CDR3 coding sequence is TGTGCCAGCAGTGACGTGGCGGGGGGGCCCTACGAGCAGTACTTC.